A single sample gave rise to the 17 T cell receptor beta chains below, sequenced in a study of cytomegalovirus exposure and HLA in healthy donors (dated by TCRdb to about 2017). The library came from the immunoSEQ multiplex PCR assay. A mixture of 60 forward primers for TCR Vbeta segments and 13 reverse primers for TCR Jbeta segments was used in the multiplex PCR. TCRdb carries this immuneACCESS record with in-frame sequences only. Its versions omit some clonotypes, under half of them owing to an unresolved V gene in the studies checked, with the rest unexplained. A total of 140,000 to 150,000 clones appear in this sample, approximately 80% of them only once. Of the sample, approximately 4% falls within the top ten clones. Input material: PBMCs. These receptor sequences come from a male donor in good health and CMV-seronegative.

V is TRBV5-1 and J is TRBJ1-6; weak D call: TRBD1 (6 bases). Trimming took 0 bases from V and 6 from J, leaving 10 bases between them. Germline V gene sequence: CDR1 SGHRS, CDR2 YFSETQ. The CDR3 extends over 15 amino acids. For the CDR3, the DNA is TGCGCCAGCAGCTTGGGACAGGCATCTAATTCACCCCTCCACTTT. It codes for CASSLGQASNSPLHF.

CDR3 sequence reads: CASSFLPGQGNTEAFF. The DNA of the CDR3 is TGTGCCAGCAGTTTTCTCCCGGGACAGGGGAACACTGAAGCTTTCTTT. This chain joins TRBV28 and TRBJ1-1, with TRBD1 matching over 9 bases. Germline values: CDR1 MDHEN, CDR2 SYDVKM. CDR3 length: 16 residues. V shed 3 bases, J shed 1 base, and the junction held 6 bases outside the gene matches.

The chain combines TRBV25-1 with TRBJ2-2; possibly TRBD2 for D (6 bases). V was trimmed by 8 bases and J by 5 bases, leaving 9 bases between them. Looked up from germline, CDR1 is MGHDK and CDR2 is SYGVNS. CDR3 size: 12 residues. The CDR3 region has the DNA TGTGCCAGCTGGGGGGTGACCGGGGAGCTGTTTTTT. Its translation: CASWGVTGELFF.

V and J are TRBV2 and TRBJ1-2, with 8 nucleotides matching TRBD1. CDR1 is SNHLY, CDR2 FYNNEI, per germline. The CDR3 is 16 amino acids. V lost 5 bases and J lost 2; bases outside the gene matches: 10. DNA of the CDR3: TGTGCCAGCAGTCTTACACAGGGGGGCCCCAACTATGGCTACACCTTC. It codes for CASSLTQGGPNYGYTF. Together with reference TRBV2 and TRBJ1-2, the CDR3 gives the full variable domain: EPEVTQTPSHQVTQMGQEVILRCVPISNHLYFYWYRQILGQKVEFLVSFYNNEISEKSEIFDDQFSVERPDGSNFTLKIRSTKLEDSAMYFCASSLTQGGPNYGYTFGSGTRLTVV.

V is TRBV14 and J is TRBJ2-3; tentatively, D is TRBD2 (5 bases). The CDR3 totals 17 residues. Germline lookup yields CDR1 SGHDN and CDR2 FVKESK. The germline V and J ends were trimmed by 0 bases and 0 bases, with 13 bases remaining between them. The CDR3 DNA follows: TGTGCCAGCAGCCAAGATCTGGGAGAGGCAAGCACAGATACGCAGTATTTT. Its translation: CASSQDLGEASTDTQYF.

The gene calls are TRBV6-5 and TRBJ2-5; TRBD2 matches 11 bases. CDR3 length equals 15 residues. V gave up 6 bases and J gave up 5 bases; unmatched junction bases: 8. Germline V gene sequence: CDR1 MNHEY, CDR2 SVGAGI. This CDR3 is CASSSGLAASETQYF. In DNA form, the CDR3 reads TGTGCCAGCAGCTCGGGACTAGCGGCCAGCGAGACCCAGTACTTC.

The gene calls are TRBV9 and TRBJ2-2, with 10 bases that match TRBD2. V lost 4 bases, J lost 4 bases, and 7 bases stayed unmatched. CDR1 is SGDLS and CDR2 is YYNGEE in the germline V gene. The CDR3 loop spans 16 amino acids. CDR3 protein: CASSLSGGVVTGELFF. In DNA form, the CDR3 reads TGTGCCAGCAGCCTAAGCGGGGGGGTAGTCACCGGGGAGCTGTTTTTT.

This sequence joins TRBV21-1 and TRBJ1-6; TRBD1 was called by the table and not checked on the DNA. TRBV21-1 is flagged as a pseudogene. This CDR3 is built from 16 residues. DNA for the CDR3: TGTGGGGGACAGGGTTCGCCAAGCTCCTATAATTCACCCCTCCACTTT. Amino acids: CGGQGSPSSYNSPLHF.

The count of this clone is one. The V and J genes are TRBV5-1 and TRBJ2-6, with TRBD2 matching 11 bases. Germline-derived CDR1 and CDR2 are SGHRS and YFSETQ. The junction had 4 bases not matched to a gene; V was cut back by 3 bases and J by 2 bases. This CDR3 comprises 17 residues. The CDR3 bases are TGCGCCAGCAGCTCTCTACTAGCGGGGGCTGGGGCCAACGTCCTGACTTTC. It translates to CASSSLLAGAGANVLTF.

This clone showed up just a few times. The V and J genes are TRBV5-8 and TRBJ1-2; 7 bases align to TRBD1. J was trimmed by 8 bases and V by 4 bases; bases with no gene match: 11. CDR3 length: 14 residues. Germline CDR1 and CDR2: SGHTS and YDEGEE. DNA for the CDR3: TGTGCCAGCAGCACCGGCGGGACAGCTTGGGGCTACACCTTC. This translates into CASSTGGTAWGYTF.

This chain links TRBV6-6 with TRBJ2-5; 7 bases map to TRBD2. The CDR3 runs to 14 residues. Per germline, CDR1 MNHNY and CDR2 SVGAGI (reference sequence). Germline trimming cut 5 bases from V and 1 base from J; bases unmatched to any gene: 4. CDR3 sequence reads: CASSLAEVQETQYF. CDR3 coding DNA: TGTGCCAGCAGTCTAGCGGAAGTCCAAGAGACCCAGTACTTC.

This clone was seen a few times. The chain employs TRBV5-1 and TRBJ2-5, with 9 bases fitting TRBD1. Trimming took 4 bases from V and 7 from J; bases not matched to a gene: 8. From germline, CDR1 is SGHRS and CDR2 YFSETQ. This CDR3 is built from 14 residues. Here the CDR3 reads CASSLGQGTSTQYF. CDR3 sequence (DNA): TGCGCCAGCAGCCTAGGACAGGGGACATCGACCCAGTACTTC.

This chain uses TRBV7-9 with TRBJ1-2; TRBD1 might be the D (5 bases). Trimming cost V 5 bases and J 4 bases, with 11 bases left between them. This CDR3 has 13 amino acids. Per the germline V gene, CDR1 is SEHNR and CDR2 is FQNEAQ (reference sequence). The CDR3 here is CASSPQETYGYTF. The CDR3 bases are TGTGCCAGCAGCCCACAGGAAACCTATGGCTACACCTTC.

The chain is built from TRBV5-1 and TRBJ2-2, with TRBD1 matching over 9 bases. The CDR3 spans 17 residues. V was clipped by 2 bases and J by 7 bases; unmatched bases: 12. Germline V gene lookup returns CDR1 SGHRS and CDR2 YFSETQ. DNA of the CDR3: TGCGCCAGCAGCTTACCGACGGGACAGGGTCAATACGGGGAGCTGTTTTTT. Its protein is CASSLPTGQGQYGELFF.

The V gene is TRBV18, the J gene TRBJ1-4, with 7 bases matching TRBD1. Germline V gene data show CDR1 as KGHSH and CDR2 as LQKENI. The CDR3 contains 15 residues. Trimming cost V 2 bases and J 3 bases; bases outside gene matches: 3. Written as DNA, the CDR3 is TGTGCCAGCTCACCAAGACAGGGAGCTAATGAAAAACTGTTTTTT. It yields the protein CASSPRQGANEKLFF.

This clone was seen more than once but under ten times. This chain links TRBV19 with TRBJ1-6; 8 nucleotides line up with TRBD1. The CDR3 is 15 amino acids. The germline V gene has CDR1 LNHDA and CDR2 SQIVND (reference sequence). V lost 5 bases, J lost 7 bases, and 7 bases stayed unmatched. The CDR3 coding sequence is TGTGCCAGTAGTCCTAGGACAGGGCCGAATTCACCCCTCCACTTT. This sequence encodes CASSPRTGPNSPLHF.

The V and J genes are TRBV6-5 and TRBJ1-1; 7 bases map to TRBD1. The CDR3 is 15 residues long. J lost 2 bases, V lost 6 bases, and 9 bases had no gene match. Germline CDR1 MNHEY, CDR2 SVGAGI. CDR3: CASRLPGGSNTEAFF. As DNA, the CDR3 is TGTGCCAGCAGATTACCAGGGGGAAGCAACACTGAAGCTTTCTTT.